The next 9 T cell receptor beta chains were all read from a single sample in a study of shared clonotypes between healthy human individuals. Sequenced by immunoSEQ multiplex PCR; TCRdb stores in-frame clones only, minus some. The sample holds roughly 650,000 clones, 96% seen once. Naive CD8 cells were CD45RO-negative, positively selected for CCR7, excluding terminally differentiated effector memory CD45RA+ cells. Sequenced input: naive CD8+ T cells sorted from blood. The source is a young woman in good health.

The gene calls are TRBV29-1 and TRBJ2-2; maybe TRBD2 (5 bases). There are 11 residues in the CDR3. The germline CDR1 and CDR2 sequences are SQVTM and ANQGSEA. V shed 7 bases and J shed 5 bases, with 8 bases lying between them. DNA of the CDR3: TGCAGCGCCGAGGGTACCGGGGAGCTGTTTTTT. It translates to CSAEGTGELFF.

The chain uses TRBV5-1 and TRBJ2-5; tentative D call: TRBD1 (5 bases). The germline V gene has CDR1 SGHRS and CDR2 YFSETQ. The CDR3 contains 12 residues. V lost 5 bases and J lost 4, with 9 bases in between. In DNA, the CDR3 is TGCGCCAGCAGAGCGCAGGGAGAGACCCAGTACTTC. It encodes CASRAQGETQYF. Supplemented by reference TRBV5-1 and TRBJ2-5, the full variable domain reads KAGVTQTPRYLIKTRGQQVTLSCSPISGHRSVSWYQQTPGQGLQFLFEYFSETQRNKGNFPGRFSGRQFSNSRSEMNVSTLELGDSALYLCASRAQGETQYFGPGTRLLVL.

The rearrangement uses TRBV9 and TRBJ2-7; D is perhaps TRBD1 (5 bases). The germline V and J ends were trimmed by 3 bases and 4 bases, with 5 bases remaining between them. Germline-derived CDR1 and CDR2 are SGDLS and YYNGEE. The CDR3 extends over 11 amino acids. CDR3 protein: CASSEGYEQYF. CDR3 DNA sequence: TGTGCCAGCAGCGAGGGGTACGAGCAGTACTTC.

This chain uses TRBV21-1 with TRBJ1-1. TRBV21-1 is reported as a pseudogene. The CDR3 is 17 residues long. CDR3 nucleotides: TGTGCCAGCAGCAAAAAGGCATTAGGGCCCGCGGGAACTGAAGCTTTCTTT. Encoded protein: CASSKKALGPAGTEAFF.

The J gene is TRBJ2-1, the V gene TRBV7-2; TRBD2 aligns across 7 bases. J gave up 7 bases and V 4 bases, and 7 bases lay outside the gene matches. Germline assignment: CDR1 SGHTA and CDR2 FQGNSA. This CDR3 is built from 14 residues. In DNA, the CDR3 is TGTGCCAGCAGCTCTAGCGGACCCGTGAATGAGCAGTTCTTC. This translates into CASSSSGPVNEQFF.

The rearrangement uses TRBV7-3 and TRBJ2-7; D may be TRBD2 (6 bases). Trimming cost V 3 bases and J 3 bases, with 9 bases left between them. The CDR3 totals 13 residues. Germline CDR1 and CDR2: SGHTA and FQGTGA. CDR3 DNA sequence: TGTGCCAGCAGCTTCGGGAGCGGCTACGAGCAGTACTTC. This gives the protein CASSFGSGYEQYF.

J is TRBJ2-7 and V is TRBV4-2; no clear D. CDR1 and CDR2 (germline): LGHNA, YNFKEQ. The CDR3 is made up of 15 amino acids. Trimming took 0 bases from V and 0 from J, leaving 9 bases between them. The CDR3 protein is CASSQDDFPSYEQYF. CDR3 coding DNA: TGTGCCAGCAGCCAAGACGACTTTCCCTCCTACGAGCAGTACTTC.

The chain has TRBV28 and TRBJ2-5; 14 bases are a match to TRBD2. Trimming cost V 6 bases and J 2 bases; bases outside gene matches: 8. Germline loops: CDR1 MDHEN, CDR2 SYDVKM. This CDR3 has 17 amino acids. The CDR3 nucleotides read TGTGCCAGCAGCGGGACTAGCGGGAGTCGGAGTCAAGAGACCCAGTACTTC. Residues: CASSGTSGSRSQETQYF.

The gene calls are TRBV28 and TRBJ2-2, with D possibly being TRBD1 or TRBD2 (5 bases each). Germline CDR1 and CDR2: MDHEN and SYDVKM. CDR3 length: 14 amino acids. Trimming left V 8 bases short and J 2 bases short, with 12 bases between. The CDR3 protein is CASEGRLNTGELFF. Here the CDR3 DNA reads TGTGCCAGCGAGGGGCGACTAAACACCGGGGAGCTGTTTTTT.